The T cell receptor (beta chain) under discussion was sequenced for a study of shared T cell receptors in the human thymus. Germline loops: CDR1 SGHDT, CDR2 YYEEEE. The CDR3 runs to 14 residues. V was trimmed by 0 bases and J by 2 bases, leaving 8 bases between them. Measured with immunoSEQ multiplex PCR; TCRdb has only the in-frame clones, and not every one. The sample carries more than 300,000 clones, over 90% recorded once. This chain connects TRBV5-6 to TRBJ2-5; weak D call: TRBD1 (6 bases). Sequencing was performed on thymocytes. This receptor was identified in a human donor. The CDR3 nucleotides are TGTGCCAGCAGCTTGGGGGGGCATCAAGAGACCCAGTACTTC. The encoded protein is CASSLGGHQETQYF.